This passage covers 7 T cell receptor beta chains from one sample sequenced in a study of Ad26.COV2.S vaccination and SARS-CoV-2 variants. Sample treatment: roughly 20 received Ad26.COV2.S at low or high dose, single or two shots; 5 received placebo; per-sample allocation not given. Day 63 after the first injection of vaccine or placebo was the sampling time. Sequencing was performed with immunoSEQ multiplex PCR; in TCRdb, only in-frame clones are kept and a portion is missing. The sample shows approximately 400,000 clones, about 83% of them seen only once. Material: peripheral blood, obtained in a trial of Ad26.COV2.S vaccine versus placebo. The receptors were sampled from a person between 18 and 65 years old who received the Ad26.COV2.S COVID-19 vaccine or a placebo.

The V gene is TRBV19, the J gene TRBJ2-2; the match to TRBD1 covers 11 bases. The germline V gene encodes CDR1 LNHDA and CDR2 SQIVND (reference sequence). CDR3 length: 16 residues. V gave up 7 bases and J gave up 5 bases; unmatched junction bases: 9. The CDR3 DNA reads as TGTGCCAGTACCACGATCGGGACAGGGGGAACCGGGGAGCTGTTTTTT. Protein sequence: CASTTIGTGGTGELFF.

This chain connects TRBV18 to TRBJ1-2; 9 bases are shared with TRBD1. This CDR3 spans 14 amino acids. Trimming removed 6 bases from V and 6 bases from J; junction bases left unmatched: 8. Germline V CDR1 and CDR2: KGHSH, LQKENI. Here the CDR3 DNA reads TGTGCCAGCTCGCTAACGAGGACAGGGGATGGCTACACCTTC. It specifies CASSLTRTGDGYTF.

The chain employs TRBV5-4 and TRBJ2-3; maybe TRBD2 (5 bases). The CDR3 has 13 residues. Trimming shortened V by 9 bases and J by 0 bases, and 11 bases separated the two germline ends. CDR1 is SGHNT, CDR2 YYREEE, per germline (reference sequence). CDR3 sequence reads: CATTGSSTDTQYF. CDR3 sequence (DNA): TGTGCCACGACGGGGTCTAGCACAGATACGCAGTATTTT.

This rearrangement joins TRBV5-6 to TRBJ2-1; 8 bases map to TRBD2. CDR1 is SGHDT and CDR2 is YYEEEE in the germline V gene. The V and J ends lost 4 bases and 3 bases, in that order; junction bases with no gene match: 9. This CDR3 comprises 16 residues. The DNA of the CDR3 is TGTGCCAGCAGCCTTACTTTAGCGGGGAGCTACAATGAGCAGTTCTTC. This encodes CASSLTLAGSYNEQFF.

The chain is built from TRBV29-1 and TRBJ2-7; maybe TRBD2 (6 bases). Germline V gene data show CDR1 as SQVTM and CDR2 as ANQGSEA. With 7 bases removed from V and 4 bases from J, the gap between germline ends came to 20 bases. The CDR3 runs 14 residues. The CDR3 DNA sequence: TGCAGCGCCGCGGGGCAGGAGACTGGTTACGAGCAGTACTTC. It translates to CSAAGQETGYEQYF.

The rearrangement uses TRBV7-3 and TRBJ1-2, with no clear D. The CDR3 runs 13 residues. V lost 2 bases to trimming and J lost 5 bases, with 9 bases between them. Germline CDR1 is SGHTA and CDR2 is FQGTGA. CDR3 in DNA: TGTGCCAGCAGCTTACACGGAGCTTATGGCTACACCTTC. Translation gives CASSLHGAYGYTF.

The chain is built from TRBV12-5 and TRBJ1-5, with 8 bases identical to TRBD1. Germline assignment: CDR1 LGHNT and CDR2 FRNRAP. The CDR3 is 15 residues long. V lost 1 base and J lost 6; bases outside the gene matches: 5. The DNA of the CDR3 is TGTGCTAGTGGTTTGGACAGGGGGTTTGGTCAGCCCCAGCATTTT. It is translated as CASGLDRGFGQPQHF.